These T cell receptor beta chains were read from a single sample in a study of shared clonotypes between healthy human individuals. Generated by immunoSEQ multiplex PCR, the TCRdb table keeps only in-frame clones and is missing some. The sample holds roughly 890,000 clones, approximately 92% seen once. The sequenced sample consisted of naive CD8+ T cells sorted from blood. The source of these receptors is a young man in good health. The CDR3 runs from the conserved cysteine through the conserved F or W. D genes are given only for firm matches. Clone size is given for some rows only: seen once, a few or many times, or a class if the clone is expanded.

>TRBJ1-5|.|TRBV10-3|.
TGTGCCATCAGTGTTGAGAATCAGCCCCAGCATTTT
CAISVENQPQHF
>TRBJ2-5|.|TRBV5-6|.
TGTGCCAGCACCAGGATCCTGGGCGGGCAAGAGACCCAGTACTTC
CASTRILGGQETQYF
>TRBJ2-6|.|TRBV7-8|TRBD1
TGTGCCAGCAGTACAGGGGGCGTCATCTCTGGGGCCAACGTCCTGACTTTC
CASSTGGVISGANVLTF
>TRBJ2-5|.|TRBV11-2|TRBD2
TGTGCCAGCAGCGGGCTAGCGGGGCAAGAGACCCAGTACTTC
CASSGLAGQETQYF
>TRBJ2-1|once|TRBV10-1|.
TGCGCCAGCAGTGAGTTTGAGAGTGGCGCCTACAATGAGCAGTTCTTC
CASSEFESGAYNEQFF
>TRBJ1-2|.|TRBV14|.
TGTGCCAGCATCTCTCCATACCGGGGTGTCTATGGCTACACCTTC
CASISPYRGVYGYTF
>TRBJ1-5|.|TRBV27|.
TGTGCCAGCAGTTTAACAGGGATCAATCAGCCCCAGCATTTT
CASSLTGINQPQHF
>TRBJ2-7|once|TRBV28|TRBD1
TGTGCCAGCAGTTGGACAGGGAGCTACTACGAGCAGTACTTC
CASSWTGSYYEQYF
>TRBJ2-1|.|TRBV5-1|TRBD1
TGCGCCAGCAGCTCTACAGTGACAGGGGTTAACTACAATGAGCAGTTCTTC
CASSSTVTGVNYNEQFF
>TRBJ1-1|once|TRBV27|.
TGTGCCAGCAGTTTACAGCTGAACACTGAAGCTTTCTTT
CASSLQLNTEAFF
>TRBJ2-7|.|TRBV27|.
TGTGCCAGCGGAGTTAGTTCCTACGAGCAGTACTTC
CASGVSSYEQYF
>TRBJ2-7|once|TRBV27|TRBD2
TGTGCCAGCAGCTCATACATACCGGGAGGGCCCATTCTGTACGAGCAGTACTTC
CASSSYIPGGPILYEQYF
>TRBJ2-5|.|TRBV5-6|.
TGTGCCAGCAGCTTGGATTGGGAGACCCAGTACTTC
CASSLDWETQYF
>TRBJ1-1|.|TRBV7-9|.
TGTGCCAGCAGCTTATCGGAGAAGGCCACTGAAGCTTTCTTT
CASSLSEKATEAFF
>TRBJ2-7|.|TRBV10-3|.
TGTGCCATCAGTGGGACACGGACCTACGAGCAGTACTTC
CAISGTRTYEQYF
>TRBJ1-2|.|TRBV19|TRBD1
TGTGCCAGTCAGAAAACGGGAGGGGGCCTTGGCTACACCTTC
CASQKTGGGLGYTF
>TRBJ2-3|.|TRBV10-2|TRBD1
TGCGCCAGCAGACTTTCCCGGGACAGCCGAACAGATACGCAGTATTTT
CASRLSRDSRTDTQYF
>TRBJ2-7|.|TRBV11-2|.
TGTGCCAGCAGCTTCCGGGCGAACGGTGGGGGCGAGCAGTACTTC
CASSFRANGGGEQYF
>TRBJ1-5|.|TRBV21-1|.
TGTGCCAGCAGCCCCTCCGGGACAACCTCTAGCAATCAGCCCCAGCATTTT
CASSPSGTTSSNQPQHF
>TRBJ1-3|.|TRBV10-3|.
TGTGCCATCAGTGAGTGGGCAAAGGGCCGGTCTGGAAACACCATATATTTT
CAISEWAKGRSGNTIYF
>TRBJ1-1|.|TRBV5-1|.
TGCGCCAGCAGCTTGGGCAGGGTATCTGAAGCTTTCTTT
CASSLGRVSEAFF
>TRBJ2-2|.|TRBV7-7|TRBD1
TGTGCCAGCAGCTTTGTAACAGGGGGCACCGGGGAGCTGTTTTTT
CASSFVTGGTGELFF
>TRBJ2-5|.|TRBV7-3|.
TGTGCCAGCAGCTCGGGCGGTGTAGAGACCCAGTACTTC
CASSSGGVETQYF
>TRBJ2-1|once|TRBV7-6|TRBD2
TGTGCCAGCAGCTTATTACGGGAGGGCCGGAATGAGCAGTTCTTC
CASSLLREGRNEQFF
>TRBJ2-4|.|TRBV7-9|.
TGTGCCAGCAGCCCGCCATCTGACAGACTAGCCAAAAACATTCAGTACTTC
CASSPPSDRLAKNIQYF
>TRBJ2-5|.|TRBV4-1|.
TGCGCCAGCAGCCAAGATCACAGCGTTCAAGAGACCCAGTACTTC
CASSQDHSVQETQYF
>TRBJ2-7|few|TRBV4-1|TRBD2
TGCGCCAGCAGCCAAGGGCTAGCGGGAGCCTACGAGCAGTACTTC
CASSQGLAGAYEQYF
>TRBJ2-7|.|TRBV7-9|.
TGTGCCAGCAGCTTCTCAGACAACTCCTACGAGCAGTACTTC
CASSFSDNSYEQYF
>TRBJ2-1|.|TRBV7-9|.
TGTGCCAGCAGCCCGGTAGACGGTCTACGTCCCTACAATGAGCAGTTCTTC
CASSPVDGLRPYNEQFF
>TRBJ2-2|.|TRBV6-6|.
TGTGCCAGCAGGGAAACGTCCGGGGAGCTGTTTTTT
CASRETSGELFF
>TRBJ2-1|.|TRBV4-1|TRBD2
TGCGCCAGCAGTGATGGACTAGCGGGCTTCTACAATGAGCAGTTCTTC
CASSDGLAGFYNEQFF
>TRBJ2-7|once|TRBV27|.
TGTGCCAGCAGCCCAGGGTATAACGAGCAGTACTTC
CASSPGYNEQYF
>TRBJ1-4|.|TRBV28|.
TGTGCCAGCACCCAACCGGGAGCAACTAATGAAAAACTGTTTTTT
CASTQPGATNEKLFF
>TRBJ2-1|once|TRBV7-7|TRBD2
TGTGCCAGCAGCTTAATTCTGTCAACTAGCGGGAGGGTAGGGGACAATGAGCAGTTCTTC
CASSLILSTSGRVGDNEQFF
>TRBJ1-5|.|TRBV19|TRBD1
TGTTCCAGCACACCCACGACAGGGTTTAATCAGCCCCAGCATTTT
CSSTPTTGFNQPQHF
>TRBJ2-3|.|TRBV6-6|.
TGTGCCAGCAGTTACACTAACATGGTAGATACGCAGTATTTT
CASSYTNMVDTQYF
>TRBJ2-7|.|TRBV14|.
TGTGCCAGCAGCCAAGTCCCCGCACGATCCTACGAGCAGTACTTC
CASSQVPARSYEQYF
>TRBJ2-1|.|TRBV27|.
TGTGCCAGCCGGACTAATATTGGGACCGGGACCACCTACAATGAGCAGTTCTTC
CASRTNIGTGTTYNEQFF
>TRBJ2-5|.|TRBV5-1|.
TGCGCCAGCAGCTTGGCCGCGACCCATAACCAAGAGACCCAGTACTTC
CASSLAATHNQETQYF
>TRBJ1-1|.|TRBV27|.
TGTGCCAGCAGTAACCGCTTCGACAGGATGAACACTGAAGCTTTCTTT
CASSNRFDRMNTEAFF
>TRBJ2-5|.|TRBV28|.
TGTGCCAGCAGTTTGGGGGACACCCACCAAGAGACCCAGTACTTC
CASSLGDTHQETQYF
>TRBJ2-5|.|TRBV28|TRBD1
TGTGCCAGCAGTTCCCGGGACAGGGGGCTCCTGGAGACCCAGTACTTC
CASSSRDRGLLETQYF
>TRBJ2-7|.|TRBV5-1|.
TGCGCCAGCAGCCCGGGACCGGCGAGCTCCTACGAGCAGTACTTC
CASSPGPASSYEQYF
>TRBJ2-3|.|TRBV5-1|TRBD2
TGCGCCAGCAGTTTAGCGGGGGGCACAGATACGCAGTATTTT
CASSLAGGTDTQYF
>TRBJ2-2|.|TRBV9|TRBD1
TGTGCCAGCAGCGTAGTAGGGACAGAAGTTAACGGGGAGCTGTTTTTT
CASSVVGTEVNGELFF
>TRBJ2-7|.|TRBV28|.
TGTGCCAGCAGTCGCCCCGGGACTTCTACCTACGAGCAGTACTTC
CASSRPGTSTYEQYF
>TRBJ2-3|.|TRBV6-6|.
TGTGCCAGCATTTTCGGTGACCCACCAGATACGCAGTATTTT
CASIFGDPPDTQYF
>TRBJ1-2|.|TRBV28|.
TGTGCCAGCAGTTTAGCGGGGTGGGAAGGCTATGGCTACACCTTC
CASSLAGWEGYGYTF
>TRBJ2-5|.|TRBV6-6|.
TGTGCCAGCAGTTACTCGAGGACTCGGCAAGAGACCCAGTACTTC
CASSYSRTRQETQYF
>TRBJ2-7|.|TRBV5-1|.
TGCGCCAGCAGCCTCGGGGGTCAGGGCTACTCCTACGAGCAGTACTTC
CASSLGGQGYSYEQYF
>TRBJ2-1|once|TRBV7-8|TRBD2
TGTGCCAGCAGCTCTCGGACTAGCGGGTCCCCGGATGAGCAGTTCTTC
CASSSRTSGSPDEQFF
>TRBJ1-1|.|TRBV19|TRBD1
TGTGCCAGTAGTATAGATGCAGGGGGCACTGAAGCTTTCTTT
CASSIDAGGTEAFF
>TRBJ1-2|.|TRBV5-5|.
TGTGCCAGCAGCTTGGGGATAGGGGCGTCGTATTTTTTCTATGGCTACACCTTC
CASSLGIGASYFFYGYTF